The 28 T cell receptor beta chains given below trace back to one sample, sequenced in a study of STAT5B mutations in CD4+ large granular lymphocyte leukemia. This table comes from immunoSEQ multiplex PCR, and its TCRdb copy is limited to in-frame clones, with some not included. The profile shows approximately 31,000 clones, 72% of them singletons. The sample taken for sequencing was CD4+ T cells from blood buffy coats. All receptors come from a human donor in good health.

The table lists this clone with a few counts. V gene TRBV18 combines with J gene TRBJ1-2, with 8 bases matching TRBD1. The V gene's germline CDR1 is KGHSH and CDR2 LQKENI. J lost 4 bases, V lost 1 base, and 5 bases had no gene match. The CDR3 runs to 15 residues. The CDR3 loop is CASSPQTTGGYGYTF. As DNA, the CDR3 is TGTGCCAGCTCACCACAAACCACAGGGGGCTATGGCTACACCTTC.

This clone was seen a few times. The chain employs TRBV5-4 and TRBJ2-5, with D hard to call. Trimming removed 0 bases at V and 2 bases at J, with 11 bases between. The CDR3 length is 15 residues. The germline CDR1 and CDR2 sequences are SGHNT and YYREEE (reference sequence). The CDR3 nucleotides read TGTGCCAGCAGCTTGGATCCAGGCCGACAAGAGACCCAGTACTTC. Translation gives CASSLDPGRQETQYF.

The sample holds a few counts of this clone. The rearrangement uses TRBV7-2 and TRBJ1-4, with D perhaps matching TRBD1 (6 bases). The length of the CDR3 is 15 residues. Germline V gene lookup returns CDR1 SGHTA and CDR2 FQGNSA. V was pared by 0 bases and J by 2 bases, with 7 bases between. CDR3 DNA sequence: TGTGCCAGCAGCTTAGCAGGGGGGACTAATGAAAAACTGTTTTTT. Its protein is CASSLAGGTNEKLFF.

The V and J genes are TRBV5-4 and TRBJ1-5; possible D gene TRBD1, 5 bases. This CDR3 is 15 amino acids long. Trimming stripped 4 bases from V and 7 bases from J, with 18 bases between. Germline CDR1 is SGHNT and CDR2 is YYREEE (reference sequence). CDR3 residues: CASSPGGEQDQPQHF. CDR3 DNA: TGTGCCAGCAGCCCGGGGGGAGAGCAAGACCAGCCCCAGCATTTT.

The genes are TRBV6-6 and TRBJ1-6; TRBD1 agrees at 7 bases. The V segment lost 7 bases and the J segment 6 bases; nucleotides outside the gene matches: 9. Germline CDR1 reads MNHNY; CDR2 reads SVGAGI (reference sequence). The CDR3 is 15 residues long. In nucleotides, the CDR3 is TGTGCCAGCATCAGGGGGACAGCGATTAATTCACCCCTCCACTTT. Its translation: CASIRGTAINSPLHF.

The chain recombines TRBV4-2 with TRBJ2-3, with D hard to call. Between the trimmed V and J ends, which lost 0 bases and 2 bases, there was a span of 6 bases. The germline V gene encodes CDR1 LGHNA and CDR2 YNFKEQ. There are 14 residues in the CDR3. The CDR3, as DNA: TGTGCCAGCAGCCAAGATCTGGCCACAGATACGCAGTATTTT. This codes for CASSQDLATDTQYF.

The chain uses TRBV14 and TRBJ2-5; D is tentatively TRBD1 or TRBD2 (5 bases each). Looked up from germline, CDR1 is SGHDN and CDR2 is FVKESK. V dropped 3 bases and J dropped 2 bases, with 16 bases sitting between them. This CDR3 region has 16 residues. CDR3 nucleotides: TGTGCCAGCAGCCACCTCGGGGCCGAGCGGCAAGAGACCCAGTACTTC. It codes for CASSHLGAERQETQYF.

This clone has more than one count but fewer than ten. The chain couples TRBV19 to TRBJ1-6; no reliable D call. There are 15 residues in the CDR3. Trimming cost V 5 bases and J 8 bases, with 16 bases left between them. Germline V gives CDR1 LNHDA, CDR2 SQIVND (reference sequence). The DNA for the CDR3 is TGTGCCAGTAGTGAGTCTACCTGGACTGATTCACCCCTCCACTTT. This gives the protein CASSESTWTDSPLHF.

The chain employs TRBV20-1 and TRBJ2-7; no clear D gene. The V end was cut by 5 bases, the J end by 3 bases, with 8 bases between. This CDR3 comprises 11 residues. Germline V gene data show CDR1 as DFQATT and CDR2 as SNEGSKA (reference sequence). In DNA, the CDR3 is TGCAGTGCTCCTGACGTCTACGAGCAGTACTTC. Its translation is CSAPDVYEQYF.

The V gene is TRBV18, the J gene TRBJ1-6; 9 positions match TRBD1. J was trimmed by 6 bases and V by 2 bases; bases with no gene match: 11. The CDR3 is 18 residues long. Germline assignment: CDR1 KGHSH and CDR2 LQKENI. CDR3 region: CASSPTATGGWGNSPLHF. CDR3 nucleotides: TGTGCCAGCTCACCAACCGCCACAGGGGGCTGGGGTAATTCACCCCTCCACTTT.

V gene TRBV6-1 combines with J gene TRBJ2-2; perhaps TRBD1 as D (6 bases). The CDR3 consists of 16 residues. Germline lookup yields CDR1 MNHNS and CDR2 SASEGT. The V gene lost 0 bases and the J gene lost 2 bases, with 10 bases spanning the gap. CDR3 protein: CASSEAGAGNTGELFF. The CDR3 coding sequence is TGTGCCAGCAGTGAAGCGGGGGCGGGCAACACCGGGGAGCTGTTTTTT.

The V call is TRBV7-9, the J call TRBJ1-1; 7 bases agree with TRBD1. The CDR3 has 15 amino acids. Losses at the gene ends were 4 bases for V and 2 bases for J; bases not matched to a gene: 7. The V gene's germline CDR1 is SEHNR and CDR2 FQNEAQ (reference sequence). The CDR3 protein is CASSSRTGINTEAFF. The DNA of the CDR3 is TGTGCCAGCAGCTCCCGGACAGGCATAAACACTGAAGCTTTCTTT.

The chain links TRBV5-4 to TRBJ1-1, with D possibly TRBD1 on 5 matching bases. V was cut by 4 bases and J by 9 bases, with 16 bases left in between. CDR1 and CDR2 from the germline V gene are SGHNT and YYREEE (reference sequence). The CDR3 runs to 13 residues. The CDR3 loop is CASSPTSGLKAFF. CDR3 nucleotides: TGTGCCAGCAGCCCGACCTCGGGACTAAAAGCTTTCTTT. The variable domain in full, with the rest retrieved from reference TRBV5-4 and TRBJ1-1, is ETGVTQSPTHLIKTRGQQVTLRCSSQSGHNTVSWYQQALGQGPQFIFQYYREEENGRGNFPPRFSGLQFPNYSSELNVNALELDDSALYLCASSPTSGLKAFFGQGTRLTVV.

The rearrangement uses TRBV6-1 and TRBJ1-2; D may be TRBD1 (5 bases). CDR1 and CDR2 (germline): MNHNS, SASEGT. CDR3 length: 13 amino acids. V was cut by 11 bases and J by 4 bases, with 17 bases left in between. Written as DNA, the CDR3 is TGTGCCCACTCGGGGCTGGGTGGCTATGGCTACACCTTC. Its translation: CAHSGLGGYGYTF.

The chain employs TRBV7-2 and TRBJ2-1; 9 nucleotides agree with TRBD1. The CDR3 spans 16 residues. Trimming cost V 6 bases and J 7 bases; bases outside gene matches: 13. The V gene's germline CDR1 is SGHTA and CDR2 FQGNSA. The CDR3: CASSPRTGQGQNEQFF. Here the CDR3 DNA reads TGTGCCAGCAGTCCCAGGACGGGACAGGGACAAAATGAGCAGTTCTTC.

The CDR3 reads CASRVRRDSNEKLFF. CDR3 in DNA: TGTGCCAGCAGAGTCAGACGGGACAGCAACGAAAAACTGTTTTTT. The V and J genes are TRBV2 and TRBJ1-4, with 7 bases matching TRBD1. CDR1 SNHLY and CDR2 FYNNEI come from the germline V gene. The CDR3 extends over 15 amino acids. V lost 6 bases and J lost 8; bases outside the gene matches: 12.

This clone was picked up a small number of times. The chain combines TRBV28 with TRBJ2-7; 7 bases align to TRBD1. The CDR3 loop spans 11 amino acids. V was pared by 8 bases and J by 2 bases, with 0 bases of the junction left unmatched. The germline CDR1 and CDR2 sequences are MDHEN and SYDVKM. The CDR3 reads CASGTAYEQYF. DNA for the CDR3: TGTGCCAGCGGGACAGCCTACGAGCAGTACTTC.

The V gene is TRBV6-5, the J gene TRBJ2-7; possibly TRBD2 for D (6 bases). The CDR3 is made up of 15 amino acids. V lost 6 bases and J lost 3, with 18 bases in between. CDR1 and CDR2 from the germline V gene are MNHEY and SVGAGI. This CDR3 reads CASSRRGGDLYEQYF. The CDR3 DNA reads as TGTGCCAGCAGCCGGCGCGGCGGGGACCTCTACGAGCAGTACTTC.

V and J are TRBV6-5 and TRBJ1-5; possible D gene TRBD1, 5 bases. The germline CDR1 and CDR2 sequences are MNHEY and SVGAGI. There are 13 residues in the CDR3. Trimming took 5 bases from V and 11 from J, leaving 16 bases between them. The DNA for the CDR3 is TGTGCCAGCAGTGGGACCGGGGTATCGGCCCAGCATTTT. It is translated as CASSGTGVSAQHF.

The V and J genes are TRBV7-9 and TRBJ2-7; D is uncertain. V lost 1 base to trimming and J lost 7 bases, with 8 bases between them. This CDR3 region has 12 residues. Germline assignment: CDR1 SEHNR and CDR2 FQNEAQ (reference sequence). CDR3 bases: TGTGCCAGCAGCTTAGAGCACGGAGAGCAGTACTTC. Translation: CASSLEHGEQYF. The whole variable domain, remainder taken from reference TRBV7-9 and TRBJ2-7, is DTGVSQNPRHKITKRGQNVTFRCDPISEHNRLYWYRQTLGQGPEFLTYFQNEAQLEKSRLLSDRFSAERPKGSFSTLEIQRTEQGDSAMYLCASSLEHGEQYFGPGTRLTVT.

This clone has more than one count but fewer than ten. The chain uses TRBV6-5 and TRBJ1-2; D ambiguous. The ends were cut back, 0 bases at V and 8 bases at J, with 13 bases in the middle. The germline V gene encodes CDR1 MNHEY and CDR2 SVGAGI. CDR3 length: 14 amino acids. The CDR3 DNA is TGTGCCAGCAGTTACTCGGGCGGAAAATGGGGCTACACCTTC. Residues: CASSYSGGKWGYTF.

The chain carries TRBV15 and TRBJ2-7; the D gene is possibly TRBD2 (5 bases). Per the germline V gene, CDR1 is LNHNV and CDR2 is YYDKDF (reference sequence). Trimming took off 0 bases at V and 3 bases at J, with 18 bases between the two ends. The CDR3 totals 17 residues. CDR3 nucleotides: TGTGCCACCAGCAGAGATCGAGGGTTGAATCTGCACTACGAGCAGTACTTC. This codes for CATSRDRGLNLHYEQYF.

The rearrangement uses TRBV2 and TRBJ1-2, with D possibly TRBD1 on 5 matching bases. The CDR3 has 14 amino acids. Germline CDR1 is SNHLY and CDR2 is FYNNEI. V gave up 5 bases and J gave up 8 bases, with 18 bases separating them. Written as DNA, the CDR3 is TGTGCCAGCAGTCGTGGACAATCGGTGGGGGGCTACACCTTC. Its translation: CASSRGQSVGGYTF. The full variable domain, with the rest looked up from reference TRBV2 and TRBJ1-2, is EPEVTQTPSHQVTQMGQEVILRCVPISNHLYFYWYRQILGQKVEFLVSFYNNEISEKSEIFDDQFSVERPDGSNFTLKIRSTKLEDSAMYFCASSRGQSVGGYTFGSGTRLTVV.

This sequence joins TRBV4-1 and TRBJ1-4; a weak D match, TRBD1 (6 bases). Germline V lookup: CDR1 MGHRA, CDR2 YSYEKL. The V and J ends lost 3 bases and 4 bases respectively, with 18 bases between them. This CDR3 is built from 17 residues. The CDR3 reads CASSQKPDRLNNEKLFF. The CDR3 DNA reads as TGCGCCAGCAGCCAGAAACCAGACAGGTTGAATAATGAAAAACTGTTTTTT.

This clone has a single count. The V gene is TRBV11-1, the J gene TRBJ1-1, with TRBD1 as a possible D gene (5 bases). Per germline, CDR1 SGHAT and CDR2 FQDESV (reference sequence). The CDR3 is 17 amino acids. V lost 2 bases to trimming and J lost 1 base, with 17 bases between them. DNA for the CDR3: TGTGCCAGCAGCTTAAACCGCGGGACGGCACCGAACACTGAAGCTTTCTTT. Translation gives CASSLNRGTAPNTEAFF. The whole variable domain, filled in from reference TRBV11-1 and TRBJ1-1, reads EAEVAQSPRYKITEKSQAVAFWCDPISGHATLYWYRQILGQGPELLVQFQDESVVDDSQLPKDRFSAERLKGVDSTLKIQPAELGDSAMYLCASSLNRGTAPNTEAFFGQGTRLTVV.

In its sample, this clone was seen once. J is TRBJ1-2 and V is TRBV5-6; D is perhaps TRBD1 (5 bases). The germline gives CDR1 SGHDT, CDR2 YYEEEE. This CDR3 is built from 15 residues. With 1 base removed from V and 4 bases from J, the gap between germline ends came to 14 bases. CDR3 sequence: CASSLIRGLSYGYTF. DNA of the CDR3: TGTGCCAGCAGCTTGATCCGGGGCCTGAGCTATGGCTACACCTTC.

This rearrangement joins TRBV20-1 to TRBJ2-5; no firm D call. Germline V lookup: CDR1 DFQATT, CDR2 SNEGSKA (reference sequence). CDR3 length: 11 amino acids. V was pared by 3 bases and J by 4 bases, with 6 bases between. CDR3 sequence: CSASQVETQYF. The CDR3 DNA sequence: TGCAGTGCTAGCCAGGTAGAGACCCAGTACTTC.

The chain recombines TRBV5-1 with TRBJ2-1, with 16 bases identical to TRBD2. The CDR3 totals 16 residues. V lost 4 bases to trimming and J lost 4 bases; unmatched junction nucleotides: 2. Germline V CDR1 and CDR2: SGHRS, YFSETQ. In DNA, the CDR3 is TGCGCCAGCAGCGGGACTAGCGGGGGGGTATACAATGAGCAGTTCTTC. This codes for CASSGTSGGVYNEQFF.